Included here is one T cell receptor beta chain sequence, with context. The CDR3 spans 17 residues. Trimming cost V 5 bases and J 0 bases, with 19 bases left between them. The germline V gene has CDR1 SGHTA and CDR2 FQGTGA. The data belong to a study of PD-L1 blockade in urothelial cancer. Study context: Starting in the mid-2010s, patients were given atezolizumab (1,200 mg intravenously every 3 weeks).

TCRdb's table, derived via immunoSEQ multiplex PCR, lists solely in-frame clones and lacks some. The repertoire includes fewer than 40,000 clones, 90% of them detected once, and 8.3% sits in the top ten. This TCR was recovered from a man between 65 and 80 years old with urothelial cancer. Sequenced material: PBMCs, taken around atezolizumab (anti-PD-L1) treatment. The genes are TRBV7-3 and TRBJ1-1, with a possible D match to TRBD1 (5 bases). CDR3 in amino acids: CASSLAGGKVMNTEAFF. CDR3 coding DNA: TGTGCCAGCAGCCTGGCGGGGGGGAAAGTAATGAACACTGAAGCTTTCTTT.